This T cell receptor beta chain was sequenced during a study of PD-1 blockade in mismatch repair-deficient tumors. This table comes from immunoSEQ multiplex PCR, and its TCRdb copy is limited to in-frame clones, with some not included. Among fewer than 10,000 clones listed, approximately 89% were seen once. The CDR3 has 15 amino acids. The germline gives CDR1 SGHRS, CDR2 YFSETQ. Trimming at V came to 3 bases and at J to 6 bases, leaving 11 bases not matched to a gene. This clone appeared once. This sequence originates from an adult with mismatch repair-deficient cancer. V and J are TRBV5-1 and TRBJ1-1; 7 bases map to TRBD1. The source was PBMCs, collected about 48 weeks after starting pembrolizumab. CDR3 in amino acids: CASSWGTEGAAEAFF. The CDR3 DNA sequence: TGCGCCAGCAGCTGGGGGACAGAGGGGGCCGCTGAAGCTTTCTTT.